This entry lists 10 T cell receptor beta chains sequenced from one sample in a study of T cell responses to AZD1222 COVID-19 vaccine. TCRdb's copy holds only in-frame clones and misses some; the assay was immunoSEQ multiplex PCR. Of about 120,000 clones listed, roughly 89% are singletons. The sequencing here drew on peripheral blood, taken on day 0 of MenACWY control vaccination. These TCRs come from an adult in good health.

This chain links TRBV4-1 with TRBJ1-1; TRBD1 is a possible D gene (5 bases). The CDR3 totals 14 residues. Per the germline V gene, CDR1 is MGHRA and CDR2 is YSYEKL. Trimming took 2 bases from V and 0 from J, leaving 7 bases between them. This CDR3 is CASSQLGLNTEAFF. The CDR3 DNA reads TGCGCCAGCAGCCAATTGGGGCTGAACACTGAAGCTTTCTTT.

Here the CDR3 DNA reads TGTGCCATCAGTGAGTCCGGCGGGCGAAGCTCCTACGAGCAGTACTTC. It translates to CAISESGGRSSYEQYF. The chain joins TRBV10-3 to TRBJ2-7; TRBD2 is a possible D gene (5 bases). Germline V gene data show CDR1 as ENHRY and CDR2 as SYGVKD. The V gene lost 0 bases and the J gene lost 0 bases, with 12 bases spanning the gap. This CDR3 spans 16 amino acids.

Points on this clone: Mismatch with germline at one junction end may stem from a read error. This CDR3 reads CASSQEGDYLF. CDR3 DNA sequence: TGTGCCAGCAGCCAAGAAGGAGACTACCTCTTC. This rearrangement joins TRBV3-1 (or the pseudogene TRBV3-2) to TRBJ2-7, with a tentative D call TRBD2 (5 bases). Per the germline V gene, CDR1 is LGHDT and CDR2 is YNNKEL (reference sequence). CDR3 size: 11 residues.

This chain links TRBV5-8 with TRBJ2-1; D call uncertain. Per the germline V gene, CDR1 is SGHTS and CDR2 is YDEGEE. The CDR3 runs to 16 residues. V lost 5 bases to trimming and J lost 2 bases, with 17 bases between them. CDR3 sequence: CASSRRSVGAYNEQFF. CDR3 DNA: TGTGCCAGCAGTCGACGCTCCGTCGGAGCCTACAATGAGCAGTTCTTC.

V is TRBV5-1 and J is TRBJ2-7; a possible D gene is TRBD1 (5 bases). This CDR3 spans 18 amino acids. CDR1 and CDR2 from the germline V gene are SGHRS and YFSETQ. Trimming pared 2 bases from V and 2 bases from J, leaving 23 bases between. CDR3 coding DNA: TGCGCCAGCAGCTTACAGGCAGCCGGCAACCTGCCAACCTACGAGCAGTACTTC. Translation: CASSLQAAGNLPTYEQYF.

The V call is TRBV5-1, the J call TRBJ2-7; 9 bases match TRBD2. V was clipped by 3 bases and J by 0 bases; unmatched bases: 7. The CDR3 length is 16 residues. Germline V gene data show CDR1 as SGHRS and CDR2 as YFSETQ. The chain's CDR3 is CASSSAAGGPSYEQYF. Here the CDR3 DNA reads TGCGCCAGCAGCTCCGCGGCGGGAGGGCCCTCCTACGAGCAGTACTTC.

The chain employs TRBV7-9 and TRBJ1-1, with D unclear. This CDR3 spans 13 amino acids. V was shortened by 2 bases and J by 1 base, with 5 bases between the two germline ends. The germline gives CDR1 SEHNR, CDR2 FQNEAQ (reference sequence). Here the CDR3 DNA reads TGTGCCAGCAGCTTATATCAGAACACTGAAGCTTTCTTT. Protein sequence: CASSLYQNTEAFF.

The chain joins TRBV12-5 to TRBJ2-2; no firm D call. The V gene's germline CDR1 is LGHNT and CDR2 FRNRAP. V was trimmed by 2 bases and J by 0 bases, leaving 7 bases between them. The CDR3 spans 15 residues. CDR3 coding DNA: TGTGCTAGTGGTTTGCGGAACACGAACACCGGGGAGCTGTTTTTT. Its translation is CASGLRNTNTGELFF.

J is TRBJ1-6 and V is TRBV11-2; TRBD1 might be the D (5 bases). Deletions cut 6 bases from V and 7 bases from J, with 10 bases between. The CDR3 runs 13 residues. CDR1 SGHAT and CDR2 FQNNGV come from the germline V gene. The CDR3 nucleotides read TGTGCCAGCAGGGGGGGTCACAATTCACCCCTCCACTTT. This translates into CASRGGHNSPLHF.

This clone was recorded once. The chain is built from TRBV2 and TRBJ2-7; no reliable D call. The V gene's germline CDR1 is SNHLY and CDR2 FYNNEI. The CDR3 totals 13 residues. The V and J ends lost 3 bases and 1 base respectively, with 7 bases between them. CDR3 region: CASSDSPSYEQYF. As DNA, the CDR3 is TGTGCCAGCAGTGACTCCCCTTCCTACGAGCAGTACTTC.